The 23 T cell receptor beta chains below come from one sample, sequenced in a study of blood T cells in healthy people across ages. A second roughly 6 to 11 cycle PCR used barcoded and J-beta primers. TCRdb ran MiXCR on the 5' RACE reads and lists one entry per CDR3 protein. This sample has about 1.8 million distinct CDR3 sequences; about 50% occur once, and the top ten carry 2.1%. Sequencing was carried out using blood. Receptors were obtained from a woman aged 40 to 50 in good health.

This clonotype has a handful of counts. The chain is built from TRBV29-1 and TRBJ2-7, with D unclear. Germline V gene lookup returns CDR1 SQVTM and CDR2 ANQGSEA. The ends were cut back, 3 bases at V and 3 bases at J, with 6 bases in the middle. The CDR3 has 11 amino acids. The CDR3 DNA reads as TGCAGCGTTGAGACGATCTACGAGCAGTACTTC. Translating gives CSVETIYEQYF.

This sequence joins TRBV7-2 and TRBJ2-5; D possibly corresponds to TRBD2 (7 bases). The CDR3 is 15 residues long. Germline V gene data show CDR1 as SGHTA and CDR2 as FQGNSA. V shed 1 base and J shed 5 bases, with 14 bases lying between them. CDR3 sequence (DNA): TGTGCCAGCAGCTTAGAGACGGGGGGCGCGGAGACCCAGTACTTC. Translation gives CASSLETGGAETQYF.

CDR3 protein: CASSLAAGEGETQYF. The DNA of the CDR3 is TGTGCCAGCAGCTTAGCTGCAGGGGAGGGGGAGACCCAGTACTTC. The chain combines TRBV7-6 with TRBJ2-5, with D tentatively TRBD2 (7 bases). The CDR3 is made up of 15 amino acids. The V end was cut by 0 bases, the J end by 5 bases, with 13 bases between. Germline lookup yields CDR1 SGHVS and CDR2 FNYEAQ. The full variable domain, with the rest looked up from reference TRBV7-6 and TRBJ2-5, is GAGVSQSPRYKVTKRGQDVALRCDPISGHVSLYWYRQALGQGPEFLTYFNYEAQQDKSGLPNDRFSAERPEGSISTLTIQRTEQRDSAMYRCASSLAAGEGETQYFGPGTRLLVL.

In this sample, this clonotype turned up a few times. The rearrangement joins TRBV7-2 to TRBJ1-2; the D gene is possibly TRBD1 (5 bases). There are 13 residues in the CDR3. CDR1 and CDR2 from the germline V gene are SGHTA and FQGNSA. The V end was cut by 2 bases, the J end by 6 bases, with 10 bases between. The CDR3 DNA is TGTGCCAGCAGCTTACCAGGGAGCGATGGCTACACCTTC. This gives the protein CASSLPGSDGYTF. The variable domain in full, completed from reference TRBV7-2 and TRBJ1-2, reads GAGVSQSPSNKVTEKGKDVELRCDPISGHTALYWYRQSLGQGLEFLIYFQGNSAPDKSGLPSDRFSAERTGGSVSTLTIQRTQQEDSAVYLCASSLPGSDGYTFGSGTRLTVV.

The chain is built from TRBV6-5 and TRBJ2-7; 10 nucleotides align to TRBD1. CDR3 length equals 14 residues. V dropped 6 bases and J dropped 4; count of bases not matched to a gene: 6. Germline assignment: CDR1 MNHEY and CDR2 SVGAGI. CDR3 nucleotides: TGTGCCAGCAGGGAGGACAGGGGGGGATACGAGCAGTACTTC. Amino acid sequence: CASREDRGGYEQYF.

The genes are TRBV6-6 and TRBJ1-6; TRBD1 matches 8 bases. V lost 6 bases, J lost 3 bases, and 7 bases stayed unmatched. This CDR3 comprises 16 residues. CDR1 and CDR2 (germline): MNHNY, SVGAGI (reference sequence). The CDR3 protein is CASSFGQGRYNSPLHF. The CDR3 region has the DNA TGTGCCAGCAGCTTTGGACAGGGCCGCTATAATTCACCCCTCCACTTT.

The CDR3 region is CASSRARNEQFF. CDR3 nucleotide sequence: TGTGCCAGCAGCCGCGCGAGGAATGAGCAGTTCTTC. The chain couples TRBV7-2 to TRBJ2-1; D is uncertain. The germline V gene has CDR1 SGHTA and CDR2 FQGNSA. The CDR3 is made up of 12 amino acids. Trimming cost V 5 bases and J 7 bases, with 9 bases left between them.

The V gene is TRBV4-3, the J gene TRBJ2-1; tentatively, D is TRBD2 (6 bases). Trimming took off 3 bases at V and 8 bases at J, with 17 bases between the two ends. The germline CDR1 and CDR2 sequences are LGHNA and YSLEER. The CDR3 runs 15 residues. The CDR3 spells CASSQHGERVDEQFF. For the CDR3, the DNA is TGCGCCAGCAGCCAGCACGGGGAGCGGGTAGATGAGCAGTTCTTC.

This clonotype has just a few counts. The V call is TRBV7-9, the J call TRBJ2-4; the D is unclear. Per the germline V gene, CDR1 is SEHNR and CDR2 is FQNEAQ (reference sequence). CDR3 length: 18 residues. The V end lost 0 bases, the J end lost 0 bases, and 15 bases lay between the germline ends. CDR3: CASSLAHSSLQAKNIQYF. CDR3 nucleotides: TGTGCCAGCAGCTTAGCGCATTCCAGTCTCCAAGCCAAAAACATTCAGTACTTC.

J is TRBJ1-5 and V is TRBV9; 7 positions agree with TRBD1. CDR1 is SGDLS, CDR2 YYNGEE, per germline. Trimming took 3 bases from V and 5 from J; bases not matched to a gene: 8. The CDR3 totals 15 residues. The CDR3 reads CASSGSGQEYQPQHF. CDR3 bases: TGTGCCAGCAGCGGCTCCGGACAGGAATATCAGCCCCAGCATTTT.

The chain has TRBV6-2 or TRBV6-3 and TRBJ2-1; TRBD2 matches 12 bases. The V gene end was trimmed by 0 bases and the J gene end by 8 bases; junction bases not matched to a gene: 8. This CDR3 comprises 17 residues. Germline assignment: CDR1 MNHEY and CDR2 SVGEGT. Written as DNA, the CDR3 is TGTGCCAGCAGTTACTCCCTAGCGGGGGGGTCTATGGATGAGCAGTTCTTC. This sequence encodes CASSYSLAGGSMDEQFF.

This clonotype was counted a few times. The V call is TRBV6-6, the J call TRBJ1-6; D not certain. The CDR3 runs 14 residues. V was trimmed by 2 bases and J by 8 bases, leaving 10 bases between them. Germline V gene lookup returns CDR1 MNHNY and CDR2 SVGAGI (reference sequence). This CDR3 is CASSYVLSYSPLHF. DNA for the CDR3: TGTGCCAGCAGTTACGTATTGAGTTATTCACCCCTCCACTTT.

The rearrangement uses TRBV5-4 and TRBJ2-4; D is undetermined. The closer fit of TRBJ2-7 to the DNA end suggests the J call may be wrong. Germline CDR1 SGHNT, CDR2 YYREEE (reference sequence). The CDR3 covers 14 residues. The CDR3 is CASSSHPEAYEQYF. The CDR3 bases are TGTGCCAGCAGCTCCCACCCCGAAGCCTACGAGCAGTACTTC.

This clonotype was seen a few times. The gene calls are TRBV10-3 and TRBJ2-7; D perhaps matches TRBD1 (6 bases). V gave up 8 bases and J gave up 7 bases, with 21 bases separating them. This CDR3 has 14 amino acids. From germline, CDR1 is ENHRY and CDR2 SYGVKD. CDR3 sequence (DNA): TGTGCCATCCTCCCAGAGGCCCTGAGGGGGGAGCAGTACTTC. As protein: CAILPEALRGEQYF.

This clonotype was observed once. Germline and junction disagree at one end, which may indicate a read error. The CDR3 region is CASRESRGLDTQYF. CDR3 bases: TGCGCCAGCAGGGAGTCGCGGGGCCTTGATACGCAGTATTTT. This rearrangement joins TRBV10-2 to TRBJ2-3; perhaps TRBD2 as D (6 bases). The CDR3 is 14 residues long. Germline V gives CDR1 WSHSY, CDR2 SAAADI.

V usage is TRBV10-2 and J usage is TRBJ1-6; possibly TRBD1 for D (6 bases). V was clipped by 3 bases and J by 10 bases, with 13 bases between them. Germline CDR1 and CDR2: WSHSY and SAAADI. The CDR3 consists of 14 residues. CDR3 coding DNA: TGCGCCAGCAGTGATACAGGGTGGGAATCACCCCTCCACTTT. It specifies CASSDTGWESPLHF.

The chain joins TRBV4-3 to TRBJ2-3, with 12 bases fitting TRBD2. Per the germline V gene, CDR1 is LGHNA and CDR2 is YSLEER. The CDR3 has 19 amino acids. V trimming: 0 bases; J trimming: 2 bases; junction bases outside the gene matches: 9. DNA for the CDR3: TGCGCCAGCAGCCAAGATTCCACTAGCGGGGGGCCCTACACAGATACGCAGTATTTT. Translating it yields CASSQDSTSGGPYTDTQYF.

This clonotype was observed at least ten times. The chain links TRBV4-1 to TRBJ2-6; TRBD1 agrees at 7 bases. The CDR3 length is 17 residues. V gave up 2 bases and J gave up 0 bases; unmatched junction bases: 4. Germline V gene lookup returns CDR1 MGHRA and CDR2 YSYEKL. CDR3 in amino acids: CASSQRTGSSGANVLTF. CDR3 nucleotide sequence: TGCGCCAGCAGCCAAAGGACAGGCAGCTCTGGGGCCAACGTCCTGACTTTC.

V is TRBV20-1 and J is TRBJ2-1; D might be TRBD2 (5 bases). Trimming removed 3 bases at V and 7 bases at J, with 16 bases between. The germline V gene encodes CDR1 DFQATT and CDR2 SNEGSKA (reference sequence). The CDR3 covers 14 residues. The CDR3 DNA sequence: TGCAGTGCTAGGTTCACTAGGTTATCGAATGAGCAGTTCTTC. It codes for CSARFTRLSNEQFF.

The rearrangement joins TRBV24-1 to TRBJ2-7; 11 bases match TRBD1. The CDR3 sequence is 15 residues long. Germline V gene sequence: CDR1 KGHDR, CDR2 SFDVKD. V trimming: 4 bases; J trimming: 6 bases; junction bases outside the gene matches: 7. Here the CDR3 DNA reads TGTGCCACCAGTGAGGGACAGGGGGTTCGAAGCGAGCAGTACTTC. Its protein product is CATSEGQGVRSEQYF.

J is TRBJ2-7 and V is TRBV27; possibly TRBD1 for D (5 bases). V shed 6 bases and J shed 1 base, with 19 bases lying between them. From germline, CDR1 is MNHEY and CDR2 SMNVEV (reference sequence). This CDR3 is 16 amino acids long. CDR3 bases: TGTGCCAGCAGCGACCTACAGGTCCCGTCTTCCTACGAGCAGTACTTC. This gives the protein CASSDLQVPSSYEQYF.

This chain connects TRBV7-9 to TRBJ2-1; TRBD2 aligns across 10 bases. The CDR3 extends over 16 amino acids. Losses at the gene ends were 4 bases for V and 5 bases for J; bases not matched to a gene: 8. CDR1 is SEHNR and CDR2 is FQNEAQ in the germline V gene (reference sequence). CDR3 nucleotide sequence: TGTGCCAGCAGCTACCCAGCGGGGGGGGCCGACAATGAGCAGTTCTTC. The encoded protein is CASSYPAGGADNEQFF.

The chain joins TRBV11-1 to TRBJ2-1; TRBD1 aligns across 10 bases. Near its end, the DNA agrees better with TRBJ2-7, so the J call may be wrong. Per germline, CDR1 SGHAT and CDR2 FQDESV (reference sequence). This CDR3 is built from 17 residues. CDR3 sequence reads: CASSLRDRGQPYNEQYF. The CDR3, as DNA: TGTGCCAGCAGCTTAAGGGACAGGGGCCAGCCCTACAATGAGCAGTACTTC.